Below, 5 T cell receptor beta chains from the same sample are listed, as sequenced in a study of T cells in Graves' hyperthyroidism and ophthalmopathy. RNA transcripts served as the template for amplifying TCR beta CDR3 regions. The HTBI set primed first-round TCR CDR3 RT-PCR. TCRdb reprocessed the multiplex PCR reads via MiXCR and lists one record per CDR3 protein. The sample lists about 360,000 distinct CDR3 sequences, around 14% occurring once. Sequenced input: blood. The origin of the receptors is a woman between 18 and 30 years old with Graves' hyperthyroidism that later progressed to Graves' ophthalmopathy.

The CDR3 protein is CATSERMEACGLSSYNEQFF. The CDR3 coding sequence is TGTGCCACCAGTGAGCGGATGGAAGCCTGCGGACTAAGCTCCTACAATGAGCAGTTCTTC. The chain uses TRBV24-1 and TRBJ2-1; possibly TRBD2 for D (6 bases). The germline gives CDR1 KGHDR, CDR2 SFDVKD. CDR3 length: 20 amino acids. Trimming cost V 4 bases and J 0 bases, with 24 bases left between them.

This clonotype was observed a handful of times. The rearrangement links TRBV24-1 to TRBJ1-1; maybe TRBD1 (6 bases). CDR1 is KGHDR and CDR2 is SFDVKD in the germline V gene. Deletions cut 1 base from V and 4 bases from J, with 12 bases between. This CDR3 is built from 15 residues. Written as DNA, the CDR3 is TGTGCCACCAGTGATTTAAGGCAGGGGAGCACTGAAGCTTTCTTT. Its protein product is CATSDLRQGSTEAFF.

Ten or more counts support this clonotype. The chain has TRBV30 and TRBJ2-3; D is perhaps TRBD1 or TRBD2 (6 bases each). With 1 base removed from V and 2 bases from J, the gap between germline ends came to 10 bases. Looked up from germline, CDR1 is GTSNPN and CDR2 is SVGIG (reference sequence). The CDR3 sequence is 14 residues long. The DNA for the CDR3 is TGTGCCTGGAGTGAGGGGGGAGTCACAGATACGCAGTATTTT. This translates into CAWSEGGVTDTQYF.

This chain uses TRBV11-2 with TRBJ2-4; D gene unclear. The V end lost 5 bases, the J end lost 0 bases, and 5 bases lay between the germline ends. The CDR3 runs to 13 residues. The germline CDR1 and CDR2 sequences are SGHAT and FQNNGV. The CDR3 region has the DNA TGTGCCAGCAGCCAGATAGCCAAAAACATTCAGTACTTC. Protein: CASSQIAKNIQYF.

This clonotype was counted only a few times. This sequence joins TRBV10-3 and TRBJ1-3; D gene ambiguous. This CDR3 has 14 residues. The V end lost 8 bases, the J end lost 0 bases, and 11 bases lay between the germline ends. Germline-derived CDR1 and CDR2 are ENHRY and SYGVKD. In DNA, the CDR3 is TGTGCCATCTTCGAGGGAAACTCTGGAAACACCATATATTTT. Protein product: CAIFEGNSGNTIYF.